This paragraph covers one TCR beta chain sequence. Its antigen is as yet unknown. The data originate from a study of cytomegalovirus exposure and HLA in healthy donors. Study-wide context: Assignment to the Caucasian-associated ancestry cluster applied to approximately 80% of the approximately 360 genotyped donors.

Germline V gives CDR1 SGHNT, CDR2 YENEEA. V shed 6 bases and J 2 bases; nucleotides not matched to a gene: 7. The CDR3 has 16 amino acids. PCR employed 60 Vbeta and 13 Jbeta primers. The assay was immunoSEQ multiplex PCR, and TCRdb's table has in-frame clones only and misses some. The table includes about 110,000 clones, approximately 70% detected once. Study results and caveats: Reported findings show TCR beta sequences accurately forecast HLA-A and HLA-B alleles in most subjects. In terms of immune exposure information, only CMV serostatus was available. In an earlier analysis, about 87% or about 30%: the productive usage of most TCR beta V segments.

This sequence joins TRBV11-3 and TRBJ2-3; 11 bases map to TRBD2. The clonotype originates from a man aged 25-45 years in good health and CMV-seropositive. What was sequenced was PBMCs. The CDR3 nucleotides are TGTGCCAGCAGGGCGCGACTAGCGGGGTCCACAGATACGCAGTATTTT. It codes for CASRARLAGSTDTQYF.